The subject of this entry is one T cell receptor (beta chain). What it recognizes is unknown. The sample originates from a study of identical twins. Study results and caveats: The study found excess low generation probability among twin-shared out-of-frame alpha sequences.

V lost 3 bases and J lost 4; bases outside the gene matches: 6. Germline loops: CDR1 MNHEY, CDR2 SVGEGT. The CDR3 sequence is 15 residues long. cDNA carried unique molecular identifiers, and a universal primer site was added by template switching. MiXCR was run by TCRdb on the 5' RACE reads, yielding one entry per CDR3 protein. This table holds 400,000 to 650,000 distinct CDR3 sequences, approximately 22% found once. These same records also appear under a second study, on T cells expressing NK-cell markers. That report notes: In a group of several donors, dominant NKG2C+ clonotypes represented roughly 1.0-7.0% of CD8+ T cells.

The chain has TRBV6-2 or TRBV6-3 and TRBJ2-1; 7 bases map to TRBD1. This clonotype was sampled from a woman aged 18-29 years in good health. Input material: CD4+ T cells sorted from blood. The CDR3 DNA is TGTGCCAGCAGTTATGGACAGGCGGAATACAATGAGCAGTTCTTC. This encodes CASSYGQAEYNEQFF.